The entry below describes one T cell receptor (beta chain). Its cognate antigen is unknown. The entry originates in a study of T-cell memory formation after mild COVID-19. Whole-study findings and limits: Contracting CD8+ clones were enriched in EMRA, CD4+ mainly in CM and EM.

TCRdb passed the 5' RACE reads through MiXCR, listing each CDR3 protein once. The data show roughly 600,000 distinct CDR3 sequences, about 20% seen once. This TCR was sampled from an adult woman who had mild COVID-19 (a few samples of this study predate the infection). Cell type and time point are not known. Sequencing input: PBMCs or a T cell subset sorted from them (not recorded which).

CDR3 residues: CSVEIRELQGARVTDTQYF. CDR3 bases: TGCAGCGTTGAGATTCGTGAGTTGCAGGGGGCGCGAGTCACAGATACGCAGTATTTT. This chain joins TRBV29-1 and TRBJ2-3; TRBD1 aligns across 8 bases. This CDR3 comprises 19 residues. Losses at the gene ends were 3 bases for V and 2 bases for J; bases not matched to a gene: 19. Germline-derived CDR1 and CDR2 are SQVTM and ANQGSEA.